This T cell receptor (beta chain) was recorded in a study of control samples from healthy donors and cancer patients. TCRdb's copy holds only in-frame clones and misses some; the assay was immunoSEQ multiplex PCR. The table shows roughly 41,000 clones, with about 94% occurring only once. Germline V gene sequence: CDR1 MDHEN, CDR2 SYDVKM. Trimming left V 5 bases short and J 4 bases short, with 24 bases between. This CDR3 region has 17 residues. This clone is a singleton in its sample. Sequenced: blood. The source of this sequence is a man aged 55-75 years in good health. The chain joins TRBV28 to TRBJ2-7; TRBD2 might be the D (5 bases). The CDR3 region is CASSPPPPSDFKYEQYF. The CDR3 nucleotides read TGTGCCAGCAGTCCACCTCCACCCTCGGACTTCAAATACGAGCAGTACTTC.